This T cell receptor beta chain emerged from a study of molecular identifiers for immune sequencing clone quantification. Background on the study: Naive CD8 RNA (roughly 18,000 or 92,000 cells) was divided into five aliquots, with four sequenced. Study outcomes and limitations: Reports indicate spiked Jurkat TCR RNA from one cell could be found among 950,000 to 1,000,000 naive cells.

The CDR3 spans 13 residues. Germline V CDR1 and CDR2: MNHNY, SVGAGI (reference sequence). Trimming pared 3 bases from V and 4 bases from J, leaving 9 bases between. TCRdb called the PCR reads again in MiXCR, with one record for every CDR3 protein. The sample contains under 600,000 distinct CDR3 sequences, roughly 26% of which appear only once. The table lists this clonotype with many counts. Its specificity is unknown. The V gene is TRBV6-6, the J gene TRBJ1-1, with no clear D. The specimen was naive CD8+ T cells from blood, with Jurkat cell RNA spiked in. Specified subset: FACS-sorted CD8+CD4-CCR7+CD45RA+ naive T cells. The source is a human donor in good health. Some libraries in this study had Jurkat cell RNA spiked in. CDR3: CASSYPGGTEAFF. DNA of the CDR3: TGTGCCAGCAGTTATCCGGGTGGCACTGAAGCTTTCTTT.